Listed below are T cell receptor beta chains from one sample, sequenced in a study of blood T cell repertoires in COVID-19. Libraries were prepared by immunoSEQ multiplex PCR; TCRdb keeps only in-frame clonotypes and omits some of them. The table lists 40,000 to 50,000 clones, 88% of them singletons. Specimen: peripheral blood. The receptors were gathered from a middle-aged man with active COVID-19. The CDR3 runs from the conserved cysteine through the conserved F or W. Not every row has a clone size; where given, it reads once, few, many or a size class.

cdr3_aa | clone_size | v_call
CAARPRGWGTDTQYF | NA | TRBV6-5
CASSLSGQGSPRNTEAFF | NA | TRBV7-3
CASSDRGMGEKLFF | NA | TRBV6-1
CSVDADRGHEQYF | NA | TRBV29-1
CSVGRWGGRGEQYF | NA | TRBV29-1
CASSPERGARDTQYF | NA | TRBV18
CASSYSRQRRSPLHF | NA | TRBV6-2/TRBV6-3
CASSQGGAGRAREQYF | NA | TRBV3-1/TRBV3-2
CASSAGLNEQYF | NA | TRBV18
CASSQSGTGKIYGYTF | NA | TRBV4-1
CASSQLDSADTGELFF | NA | TRBV14
CASTPTGAGTDTQYF | NA | TRBV25-1
CASSDRQGALLYF | NA | TRBV18
CASSLQGADGYTF | few | TRBV6-2/TRBV6-3
CASSRDYTEAFF | NA | TRBV19
CATSRLMNTEAFF | once | TRBV7-3
CASSQGELDSPLHF | NA | TRBV9
CASLAGTSFSAMNNEQFF | NA | TRBV2
CASTGLQGDTQYF | NA | TRBV3-1/TRBV3-2
CSARVAVPLHF | NA | TRBV20-1
CASSQDKRGGYTF | NA | TRBV4-3
CASSEADRGTYNEQFF | NA | TRBV6-1
CASSLEAADNGNTIYF | NA | TRBV7-9
CASTAGRGNTGELFF | NA | TRBV28
CASSARQGRRAFF | NA | TRBV13
CASSFLTPGLAGVYNEQFF | NA | TRBV7-2
CASSQESGQGARGYTF | NA | TRBV3-1/TRBV3-2
CASKAVEDIQYF | NA | TRBV6-5
CASSRRDSYGYTF | NA | TRBV6-5
CASGRDRGYGYTF | NA | TRBV6-5
CAIGRRALGDNEQFF | few | TRBV10-3
CASSLARTSRADTQYF | NA | TRBV7-9
CASSRRSGRGDEQFF | NA | TRBV6-2/TRBV6-3
CSIRAQFGTNYGYTF | NA | TRBV29-1
CASSPPGTVPYNEQFF | NA | TRBV18
CASSPLAGGQGDTQYF | NA | TRBV19
CASSPAWTGELFF | NA | TRBV28
CASSPDRSNQPQHF | NA | TRBV6-5
CASTEGGLEAFF | NA | TRBV19
CATGRSSGANVLTF | NA | TRBV24-1
CATSRPGQGLLREKLFF | once | TRBV15
CASSQSTSGWNEQYF | NA | TRBV4-2
CASGQLVREQFF | NA | TRBV2
CASSLEGGQPQHF | NA | TRBV7-9
CASSRPSGGRADTQYF | NA | TRBV19
CASSSRVNYGYTF | NA | TRBV25-1
CASWPGSSGSNEQFF | NA | TRBV2
CATAHSGRINEQFF | NA | TRBV24-1
CASSLVGGDLTEAFF | once | TRBV7-8
CASSTGTGRFTYEQYF | NA | TRBV6-4
CASSDRSRGGTDTQYF | NA | TRBV6-1
CASTDRGEQFF | NA | TRBV6-5
CASSIYYEQYF | NA | TRBV5-5
CAARGGTDTQYF | NA | TRBV6-5